These 10 T cell receptor beta chains were sequenced from one sample in a study of human T cells and chemical hapten exposure. This sample's time point: pre-sensitization, week 0. Treatment of the sample: therapeutic diphenylcyclopropenone sensitization with weekly scalp DPC. TCRdb ran MiXCR on the RACE reads and lists one entry per CDR3 protein. Of some 330,000 distinct CDR3 sequences listed, around 5.5% are singletons. Sequencing used whole blood, obtained in connection with sensitization to the hapten diphenylcyclopropenone (DPC). The receptor source for this set is a young woman with alopecia areata. Some clones in this sample may be carry-over from other donors' samples.

This clonotype was seen many times. The CDR3 nucleotides read TGTGCCAGCAGTGTCATGGGCGGGGGGGCGGATGATACGCAGTATTTT. Its protein is CASSVMGGGADDTQYF. V usage is TRBV6-1 and J usage is TRBJ2-3, with 9 positions matching TRBD2. Unmatched junction bases numbered 11, after V lost 4 bases and J lost 6 bases. This CDR3 is built from 16 residues. Germline V gene lookup returns CDR1 MNHNS and CDR2 SASEGT.

This clonotype was recorded at least ten times. CDR3 in DNA: TGTGCCATCAGTGATTCTGTGGACAGGGGGCACTCCTACGAGCAGTACTTC. Translation gives CAISDSVDRGHSYEQYF. The genes are TRBV10-3 and TRBJ2-7, with 11 bases that match TRBD1. The CDR3 is made up of 17 amino acids. J lost 0 bases, V lost 3 bases, and 7 bases had no gene match. Germline-derived CDR1 and CDR2 are ENHRY and SYGVKD.

This clonotype came up a few times. The V gene is TRBV4-3, the J gene TRBJ1-2; D is perhaps TRBD1 (6 bases). This CDR3 comprises 14 residues. Germline V gene lookup returns CDR1 LGHNA and CDR2 YSLEER. The V end lost 1 base, the J end lost 4 bases, and 10 bases lay between the germline ends. The CDR3 sequence: CASSQVGRGYGYTF. The CDR3 nucleotides are TGCGCCAGCAGCCAAGTCGGCAGGGGCTATGGCTACACCTTC.

V is TRBV12-3 or TRBV12-4 and J is TRBJ2-5; 7 positions agree with TRBD2. J was trimmed by 0 bases and V by 5 bases; bases with no gene match: 12. This CDR3 comprises 17 residues. CDR3 region: CASSAAAGETYQETQYF. For the CDR3, the DNA is TGTGCCAGCAGTGCGGCGGCGGGGGAGACGTACCAAGAGACCCAGTACTTC.

This clonotype was found many times. The chain employs TRBV10-3 and TRBJ2-1, with D unclear. Germline lookup yields CDR1 ENHRY and CDR2 SYGVKD. V was cut by 6 bases and J by 4 bases, with 4 bases left in between. This CDR3 is built from 11 residues. The CDR3 DNA sequence: TGTGCCATCAGCGGTTACAATGAGCAGTTCTTC. It is translated as CAISGYNEQFF.

This clonotype was detected many times. This chain uses TRBV5-1 with TRBJ2-7; TRBD1 might be the D (5 bases). The V end lost 4 bases, the J end lost 2 bases, and 13 bases lay between the germline ends. Germline V gene data show CDR1 as SGHRS and CDR2 as YFSETQ. The CDR3 runs 14 residues. The CDR3: CASSEDSSAYEQYF. The CDR3 DNA follows: TGCGCCAGCAGCGAAGACAGTTCTGCCTACGAGCAGTACTTC.

This clonotype showed up just a few times. The CDR3 is CASSLGRLVLGYTF. For the CDR3, the DNA is TGCGCCAGCAGCTTGGGTCGGCTGGTTCTCGGCTACACCTTC. The gene calls are TRBV5-1 and TRBJ1-2, with D hard to call. Germline lookup yields CDR1 SGHRS and CDR2 YFSETQ. The CDR3 extends over 14 amino acids. V was pared by 0 bases and J by 8 bases, with 14 bases between.

This clonotype was counted ten times or more. The V call is TRBV5-4, the J call TRBJ2-7, with 8 bases identical to TRBD2. Germline CDR1 and CDR2: SGHNT and YYREEE (reference sequence). This CDR3 has 14 amino acids. V was clipped by 4 bases and J by 3 bases; unmatched bases: 6. The DNA of the CDR3 is TGTGCCAGCAGCCCGGCGGGGGGCCGCTACGAGCAGTACTTC. This encodes CASSPAGGRYEQYF. Supplemented by reference TRBV5-4 and TRBJ2-7, the full variable domain reads ETGVTQSPTHLIKTRGQQVTLRCSSQSGHNTVSWYQQALGQGPQFIFQYYREEENGRGNFPPRFSGLQFPNYSSELNVNALELDDSALYLCASSPAGGRYEQYFGPGTRLTVT.

The sample holds many counts of this clonotype. The chain carries TRBV5-1 and TRBJ2-3, with TRBD2 identical over 8 bases. Germline V gives CDR1 SGHRS, CDR2 YFSETQ. The junction had 9 bases not matched to a gene; V was cut back by 1 base and J by 2 bases. This CDR3 is 17 amino acids long. The CDR3, as DNA: TGCGCCAGCAGCTTGTCCGGGGGGGCCTTCACCACAGATACGCAGTATTTT. Translated: CASSLSGGAFTTDTQYF.

This clonotype occurred many times. One end of the junction is discordant with germline, which a read error may explain. The chain combines TRBV7-7 with TRBJ2-1; possible D gene TRBD2, 6 bases. Looked up from germline, CDR1 is SSHAT and CDR2 is FNYEAQ (reference sequence). This CDR3 is 14 amino acids long. The CDR3, as DNA: TGTGCTAGCAGCTTAGAGGTGACTAGTAATGAGCAGTTCTTC. Translation: CASSLEVTSNEQFF. Combining the CDR3 with reference TRBV7-7 and TRBJ2-1 gives the whole variable domain GAGVSQSPRYKVTKRGQDVTLRCDPISSHATLYWYQQALGQGPEFLTYFNYEAQPDKSGLPSDRFSAERPEGSISTLTIQRTEQRDSAMYRCASSLEVTSNEQFFGPGTRLTVL.